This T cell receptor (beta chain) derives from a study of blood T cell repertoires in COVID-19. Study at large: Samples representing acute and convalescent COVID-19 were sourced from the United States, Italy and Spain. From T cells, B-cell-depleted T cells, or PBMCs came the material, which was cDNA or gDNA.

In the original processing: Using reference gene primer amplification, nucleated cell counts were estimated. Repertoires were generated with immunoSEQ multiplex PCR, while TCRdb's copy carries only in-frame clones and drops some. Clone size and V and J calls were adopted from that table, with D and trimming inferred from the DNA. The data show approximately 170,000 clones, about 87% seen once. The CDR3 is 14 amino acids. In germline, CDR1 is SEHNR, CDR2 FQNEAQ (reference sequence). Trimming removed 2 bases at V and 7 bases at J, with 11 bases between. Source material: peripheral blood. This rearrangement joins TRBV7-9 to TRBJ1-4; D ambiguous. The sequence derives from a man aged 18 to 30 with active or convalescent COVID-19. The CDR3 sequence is CASSLSSGVEKLFF. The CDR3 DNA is TGTGCCAGCAGCTTATCCTCCGGGGTTGAAAAACTGTTTTTT. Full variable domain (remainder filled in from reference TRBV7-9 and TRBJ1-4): DTGVSQNPRHKITKRGQNVTFRCDPISEHNRLYWYRQTLGQGPEFLTYFQNEAQLEKSRLLSDRFSAERPKGSFSTLEIQRTEQGDSAMYLCASSLSSGVEKLFFGSGTQLSVL.